The present T cell receptor (beta chain) was sequenced within a study of blood T cell repertoires in COVID-19. Study-wide context: Samples representing acute and convalescent COVID-19 were sourced from the United States, Italy and Spain. The analysed material was cDNA or gDNA that came from T cells, B-cell-depleted T cells, or PBMCs.

As handled by the study authors: Quantification of nucleated cells was approximated via reference gene primer amplification. The data were produced by immunoSEQ multiplex PCR, yet TCRdb's version contains in-frame clones alone and is incomplete. The V and J calls and clone size were taken over from that table, and D and trimming were inferred from the DNA. Of roughly 32,000 clones listed, around 83% are singletons. V lost 4 bases, J lost 5 bases, and 10 bases stayed unmatched. This CDR3 is built from 16 residues. Germline V gene sequence: CDR1 SGDLS, CDR2 YYNGEE. This clonotype was obtained from a man between 60 and 70 years old with active or convalescent COVID-19. The specimen was peripheral blood. The J gene is TRBJ2-2, the V gene TRBV9; 8 nucleotides align to TRBD2. CDR3 residues: CASSLSGLGVTGELFF. The CDR3 DNA reads TGTGCCAGCAGCCTCTCGGGACTAGGCGTGACCGGGGAGCTGTTTTTT.